This T cell receptor (beta chain) was observed in a study of cytomegalovirus exposure and HLA in healthy donors. Here immunoSEQ multiplex PCR was the method, and the copy in TCRdb shows in-frame clones only, minus some. The sample has some 150,000 clones, roughly 89% seen once. From germline, CDR1 is SQVTM and CDR2 ANQGSEA. The CDR3 contains 15 residues. Deletions cut 7 bases from V and 4 bases from J, with 20 bases between. J is TRBJ2-1 and V is TRBV29-1; perhaps TRBD2 as D (5 bases). This receptor was obtained from a young woman in good health and CMV-seropositive. Sequenced input: PBMCs. DNA of the CDR3: TGCAGCGCCAAGATAGGGTCGGGGTCTTACAATGAGCAGTTCTTC. Translated: CSAKIGSGSYNEQFF.